This entry lists 9 T cell receptor beta chains sequenced from one sample in a study of OX40 agonist ivuxolimab in advanced cancers. The receptor library was made with the immunoSEQ multiplex PCR assay. The immuneACCESS repertoire file appears here via TCRdb, limited to in-frame rearrangements. These files lack a portion of the clones; in checked studies, under half of the deficit traces to unresolved V genes, and the cause of the others is not known. The sample table shows approximately 80,000 clones, and 75% to 90% are seen once. In total, the top ten clones hold around 0.19% of the sample. This material consisted of CD4+ or CD8+ T cells sorted from blood, taken in a trial of the OX40 agonist ivuxolimab. The source is an adult with an advanced solid tumor such as melanoma, head and neck, liver or kidney cancer.

The chain employs TRBV10-1 and TRBJ2-7, with a weak D call TRBD1 (6 bases). CDR3 length: 11 residues. V dropped 6 bases and J dropped 3 bases, with 6 bases sitting between them. CDR1 is WNHNN, CDR2 SYGVQD, per germline (reference sequence). The chain's CDR3 is CASRDSYEQYV. The CDR3 nucleotides read TGCGCCAGCAGGGACAGCTACGAGCAGTACGTC.

The chain joins TRBV28 to TRBJ2-7; the match to TRBD2 covers 8 bases. V dropped 9 bases and J dropped 2; count of bases not matched to a gene: 15. Germline assignment: CDR1 MDHEN and CDR2 SYDVKM. The CDR3 has 16 amino acids. CDR3 sequence (DNA): TGTGCCAGTAGAAAATTGAGACTAGCGATAGCCTACGAGCAGTACTTC. Protein: CASRKLRLAIAYEQYF.

The chain has TRBV5-4 and TRBJ1-1, with 10 bases fitting TRBD1. The CDR3 contains 14 residues. V shed 1 base, J shed 5 bases, and the junction held 2 bases outside the gene matches. CDR1 is SGHNT and CDR2 is YYREEE in the germline V gene (reference sequence). The CDR3 protein is CASSLRQGATEAFF. The CDR3 DNA is TGTGCCAGCAGCTTGCGACAGGGGGCGACTGAAGCTTTCTTT.

The chain is built from TRBV27 and TRBJ1-2; a possible D gene is TRBD1 (5 bases). The CDR3 sequence is 15 residues long. Per germline, CDR1 MNHEY and CDR2 SMNVEV (reference sequence). Trimming shortened V by 0 bases and J by 4 bases, and 12 bases separated the two germline ends. The CDR3 nucleotides are TGTGCCAGCAGTTTATCCCCGGGGGTTATCTATGGCTACACCTTC. Its protein is CASSLSPGVIYGYTF.

The chain combines TRBV7-9 with TRBJ1-2; 7 bases are a match to TRBD1. V was pared by 5 bases and J by 7 bases, with 10 bases of the junction left unmatched. The CDR3 extends over 14 amino acids. The germline V gene has CDR1 SEHNR and CDR2 FQNEAQ (reference sequence). CDR3 sequence: CASSPRGGGSGYTF. CDR3 coding DNA: TGTGCCAGCAGCCCCCGCGGAGGGGGCAGTGGCTACACCTTC.

The chain uses TRBV15 and TRBJ1-5, with 7 positions matching TRBD1. There are 15 residues in the CDR3. The trim removed 2 bases at V and 6 bases at J, leaving 7 bases unmatched. CDR1 is LNHNV, CDR2 YYDKDF, per germline (reference sequence). The CDR3 protein is CATSRRQDRAQPQHF. CDR3 coding DNA: TGTGCCACCAGCAGAAGACAAGACAGGGCTCAGCCCCAGCATTTT.

This rearrangement joins TRBV19 to TRBJ2-3; maybe TRBD2 (5 bases). Germline CDR1 reads LNHDA; CDR2 reads SQIVND (reference sequence). The V end lost 7 bases, the J end lost 2 bases, and 13 bases lay between the germline ends. The CDR3 spans 14 residues. The CDR3 region has the DNA TGTGCCAGTACAGGCGGGTCAACCACAGATACGCAGTATTTT. This encodes CASTGGSTTDTQYF.

The chain uses TRBV6-5 and TRBJ1-1; D not certain. V was cut by 2 bases and J by 5 bases, with 6 bases left in between. CDR1 and CDR2 (germline): MNHEY, SVGAGI. The CDR3 extends over 12 amino acids. CDR3 residues: CASSYRETEAFF. The CDR3 nucleotides are TGTGCCAGCAGTTACCGCGAGACTGAAGCTTTCTTT.

As regards this clone: This same CDR3 is encoded by further DNA sequences in the sample. The chain is built from TRBV6-5 and TRBJ2-2; no clear D. V was shortened by 0 bases and J by 6 bases, with 14 bases between the two germline ends. The CDR3 sequence is 16 residues long. Germline assignment: CDR1 MNHEY and CDR2 SVGAGI. CDR3 sequence reads: CASSYSRKARSGELFF. CDR3 DNA sequence: TGTGCCAGCAGTTACTCCAGGAAGGCTCGGTCCGGGGAGCTGTTTTTT.